The subject of this entry is one T cell receptor (beta chain). What this receptor recognizes is not known. The sample holds no much larger clone one base away, and base qualities are not on file. The library was built by means of the immunoSEQ multiplex PCR assay. On the study's bioinformatics: During preprocessing, nonproductive sequences were discarded, as were any CDR3s that did not begin with C, did not end with F or W, or were shorter than 7 amino acids. The MANAFEST web app was used to call antigen-specific clonotypes on the basis of expansion compared with the reference and with other culture wells. A clone counted as positive if significantly expanded in 2 of 3 replicate wells versus the reference culture at FDR below 0.05. For a clone to be considered positive, significant expansion relative to all other tandem wells and an odds ratio above 5 were also required. CDR3 homology was measured as pairwise Levenshtein distance, computed with the stringdist R package after trimming three terminal residues from each end. TCRdb took over this immuneACCESS table, retaining in-frame rearrangements with V and J assigned. Such tables are incomplete; in checked studies, under half of the missing clones stem from an unresolved V gene, and the remainder is unexplained. D and trimming come from the DNA, and the V and J calls and clone size come from that table. The sample table shows under 15,000 clones, and roughly 71% are seen once. The top ten hold roughly 7.8% of the sample.

CD4+ T cells from unexposed donors were collected before the COVID-19 pandemic (2011-2018). After about 10 days of culture, CD4+ T cells were isolated with the EasySep CD4+ T cell isolation kit. As cell number allowed, CD4+ T cells from unexposed donors were tested for reactivity to SARS-CoV-2 S and N and to four common cold coronavirus spike pools. Approximately 2 million PBMCs per well were cultured in IMDM with approximately 5% human AB serum and 8.5 to 10 IU/ml IL-2. Half of the culture medium was replaced with fresh IL-2-containing medium on days 3 and 7. In general, triplicate replicate wells were used for every peptide culture condition. The leukapheresis product used for the unexposed donors was purchased from a commercial source. PBMCs were isolated from leukapheresis product or whole blood by Ficoll-Paque PLUS gradient centrifugation. PBMCs were either cryopreserved at -140 degrees C or used fresh in the expansion assay. The QIAamp Micro DNA Kit was used to extract genomic DNA from the CD4+ T cells.

These data come from a study of CD4 T cells in relation to SARS-CoV-2 and coronaviruses (TCRdb year 2021). With respect to the entire study: In the ViraFEST assay, PBMCs were cultured with antigen for nine to ten days, after which TCR beta CDR3s were sequenced to identify clonal expansions specific to the antigen. For other donors in the study, expansion assays were sequenced with a different, Illumina-based TCR-beta assay. HLA restriction was mapped for shared crossreactive spike epitopes using patient-derived lymphoblastoid cell lines. At the level of individual TCR clonotypes, the study measured memory CD4+ T cell crossreactivity between SARS-CoV-2 spike protein and common cold coronavirus spike proteins. An HIV-1 Nef peptide pool or a no-peptide culture served as the negative reference condition. The Adaptive Biotechnologies TCR-sequencing kit was used to sequence samples from three pre-COVID donors and the naive versus memory experiments, while other data came from Illumina-based sequencing. The research as a whole found: Approximately 61% of donors had memory CD4+ clonotypes that crossrecognized SARS-CoV-2 and at least one common cold coronavirus spike. No donor contributed both pre-pandemic and post-infection samples, which limited tracing the source of pre-existing responses. Because the crossreactivity analysis focused on spike protein, crossreactivity against other viral proteins was not assessed. Compared with monoreactive clones, crossreactive clones had significantly weaker SARS-CoV-2-driven expansion, a result consistent with antigenic imprinting. Small numbers of patients and of tested TCRs were a limitation of the study.

CDR1 and CDR2, looked up from the germline V gene, are MDHEN and SYDVKM. The junction shows trimming of 6 bases on V and 3 bases on J, and the gene matches do not reach 4 bases of it. The CDR3 runs 15 amino acids, cysteine and phenylalanine included. Of all the DNA, just the CDR3 is kept, 45 bases in frame from base 1. The sequenced material came from CD4+ T cells from PBMCs, cultured in vitro. The sequence derives from a human donor in good health. The receptor chain draws on TRBV28 and TRBJ2-6, and 8 junctional nucleotides match TRBD1. The CDR3 region has the sequence CASSPTGGGANVLTF. The sequence in DNA is TGTGCCAGCAGCCCCACAGGGGGTGGGGCCAACGTCCTGACTTTC.